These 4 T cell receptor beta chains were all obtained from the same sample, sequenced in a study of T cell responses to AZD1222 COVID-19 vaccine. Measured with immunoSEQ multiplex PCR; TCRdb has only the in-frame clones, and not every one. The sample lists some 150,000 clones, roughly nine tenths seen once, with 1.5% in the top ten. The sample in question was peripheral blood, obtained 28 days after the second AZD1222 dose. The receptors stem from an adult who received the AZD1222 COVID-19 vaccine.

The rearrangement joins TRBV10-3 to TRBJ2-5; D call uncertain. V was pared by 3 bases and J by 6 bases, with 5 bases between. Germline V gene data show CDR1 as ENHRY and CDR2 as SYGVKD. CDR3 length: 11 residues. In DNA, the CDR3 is TGTGCCATCAGTGAATTACAGACCCAGTACTTC. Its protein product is CAISELQTQYF.

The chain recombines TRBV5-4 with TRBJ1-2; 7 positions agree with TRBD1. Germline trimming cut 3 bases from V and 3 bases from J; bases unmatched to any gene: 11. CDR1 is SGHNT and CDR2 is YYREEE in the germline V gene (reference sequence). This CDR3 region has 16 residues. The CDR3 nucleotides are TGTGCCAGCAGCTCGCCTGCGGGACAGTTGGACTATGGCTACACCTTC. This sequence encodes CASSSPAGQLDYGYTF.

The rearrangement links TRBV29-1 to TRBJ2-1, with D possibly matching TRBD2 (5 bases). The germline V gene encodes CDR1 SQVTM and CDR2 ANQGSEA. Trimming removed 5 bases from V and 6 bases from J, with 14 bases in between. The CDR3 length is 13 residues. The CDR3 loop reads CSVLRKAGNEQFF. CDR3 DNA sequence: TGCAGCGTTCTACGGAAGGCGGGCAATGAGCAGTTCTTC.

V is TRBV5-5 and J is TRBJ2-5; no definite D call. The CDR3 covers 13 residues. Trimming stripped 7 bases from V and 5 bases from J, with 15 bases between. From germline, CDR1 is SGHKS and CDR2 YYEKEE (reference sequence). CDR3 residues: CASSAWLTETQYF. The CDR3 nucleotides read TGTGCCAGCTCAGCTTGGTTGACCGAGACCCAGTACTTC.